Listed here is a single T cell receptor beta chain. This CDR3 contains 12 residues. The V gene lost 6 bases and the J gene lost 12 bases, with 15 bases spanning the gap. The data originate from a study of blood T cell repertoires in COVID-19. TCRdb's copy holds only in-frame clones and misses some; the assay was immunoSEQ multiplex PCR. Found here are approximately 260,000 clones, 75% to 90% of them singletons; the top ten hold 12%. The sequencing sample was made of peripheral blood. The V gene is TRBV12-3 or TRBV12-4, the J gene TRBJ1-5; no reliable D call. This receptor was taken from a woman aged 55-69 years with active or convalescent COVID-19. The CDR3, as DNA: TGTGCCAGCAGGCCTACCTCCGGGGTCCAGCATTTT. Its protein product is CASRPTSGVQHF.